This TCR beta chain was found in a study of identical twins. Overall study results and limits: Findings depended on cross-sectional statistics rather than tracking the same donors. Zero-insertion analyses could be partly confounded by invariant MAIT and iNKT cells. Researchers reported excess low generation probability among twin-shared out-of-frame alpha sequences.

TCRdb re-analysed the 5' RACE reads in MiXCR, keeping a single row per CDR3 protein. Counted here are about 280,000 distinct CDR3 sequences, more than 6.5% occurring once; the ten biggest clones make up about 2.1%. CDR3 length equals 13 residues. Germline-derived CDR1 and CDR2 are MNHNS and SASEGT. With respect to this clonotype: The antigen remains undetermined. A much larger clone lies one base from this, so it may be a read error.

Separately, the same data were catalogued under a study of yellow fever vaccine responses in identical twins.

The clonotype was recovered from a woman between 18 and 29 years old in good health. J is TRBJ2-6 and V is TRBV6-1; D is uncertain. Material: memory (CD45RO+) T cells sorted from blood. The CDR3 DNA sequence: TGTGCCATATCGAGCTCTAGGGCCAACGTCCTGACTTTC. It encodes CAISSSRANVLTF.